These 6 T cell receptor beta chains originate from one sample sequenced in a study of blood T cell repertoires in COVID-19. Clones were read by immunoSEQ multiplex PCR, and TCRdb kept only the in-frame ones, dropping some. Of about 390,000 clones listed, 80% to 90% were seen once; the top ten hold 2.3%. Material: peripheral blood. These receptors all come from a woman aged 55 to 70 with COVID-19, enrolled during active disease.

V usage is TRBV5-1 and J usage is TRBJ2-7; D possibly corresponds to TRBD2 (6 bases). Germline V gene lookup returns CDR1 SGHRS and CDR2 YFSETQ. This CDR3 spans 17 amino acids. Deletions cut 0 bases from V and 3 bases from J, with 19 bases between. CDR3 protein: CASSLAPTSPVGYEQYF. CDR3 bases: TGCGCCAGCAGCTTGGCCCCCACTAGCCCCGTGGGCTACGAGCAGTACTTC.

The DNA for the CDR3 is TGTGCCAGCAGCTCCTTGGGACTAGCGGGGGGAGATACGCAGTATTTT. Translation gives CASSSLGLAGGDTQYF. The chain has TRBV5-4 and TRBJ2-3, with TRBD2 matching over 15 bases. This CDR3 is 16 amino acids long. CDR1 is SGHNT and CDR2 is YYREEE in the germline V gene (reference sequence). The ends lost 3 bases at V and 5 bases at J; junction bases unmatched: 4.

This clone is a singleton in its sample. The J gene is TRBJ1-5, the V gene TRBV2, with D perhaps TRBD1 (5 bases). The CDR3 extends over 16 amino acids. Trimming pared 6 bases from V and 3 bases from J, leaving 18 bases between. The germline CDR1 and CDR2 sequences are SNHLY and FYNNEI. CDR3 sequence reads: CASSPTGVLVNQPQHF. The CDR3 DNA reads TGTGCCAGCAGCCCGACGGGGGTGCTAGTCAATCAGCCCCAGCATTTT. The full variable domain, its missing parts supplied by reference TRBV2 and TRBJ1-5, is EPEVTQTPSHQVTQMGQEVILRCVPISNHLYFYWYRQILGQKVEFLVSFYNNEISEKSEIFDDQFSVERPDGSNFTLKIRSTKLEDSAMYFCASSPTGVLVNQPQHFGDGTRLSIL.

The V and J genes are TRBV14 and TRBJ1-1, with 10 nucleotides matching TRBD1. CDR3 length equals 14 residues. Germline V lookup: CDR1 SGHDN, CDR2 FVKESK. J was trimmed by 8 bases and V by 4 bases; bases with no gene match: 7. The CDR3 nucleotides are TGTGCCAGCAGCCTCGACAGGGGGCGAGTGGAAGCTTTCTTT. It specifies CASSLDRGRVEAFF.

The V call is TRBV10-3, the J call TRBJ1-2; tentatively, D is TRBD1 (6 bases). The CDR3 runs 14 residues. Trimming cost V 6 bases and J 3 bases, with 14 bases left between them. CDR1 and CDR2 from the germline V gene are ENHRY and SYGVKD. The CDR3 DNA follows: TGTGCCATCAGGGAAGGTACAGGGCACTATGGCTACACCTTC. Translated, it gives CAIREGTGHYGYTF.

A single count supports this clone. The genes are TRBV11-2 and TRBJ2-1, with TRBD2 matching over 12 bases. This CDR3 region has 17 residues. With 5 bases clipped from V and 9 bases from J, the junction kept 14 bases outside the gene matches. Per germline, CDR1 SGHAT and CDR2 FQNNGV. DNA of the CDR3: TGTGCCAGCAGCATAAAGACTAGCGGGGGCCCTCGCAGTGAGCAGTTCTTC. Translation: CASSIKTSGGPRSEQFF.